The TCR beta chain under discussion was sequenced for a study of early T cells in non-severe SARS-CoV-2 infection. Each CDR3 protein is one row after TCRdb ran MiXCR on the 5' RACE reads. The sample shows 100,000 to 150,000 distinct CDR3 sequences, under 15% of them seen only once. V lost 7 bases, J lost 7 bases, and 6 bases stayed unmatched. The CDR3 has 14 amino acids. Germline CDR1 reads SNHLY; CDR2 reads FYNNEI. The specimen was whole blood. This chain uses TRBV2 with TRBJ2-1, with 11 bases fitting TRBD1. This clonotype was sampled from an adult who was a healthcare worker with PCR-confirmed SARS-CoV-2 infection or an uninfected control (not recorded which). CDR3 nucleotide sequence: TGTGCCAGCAATGGACAGGGGGCCCGAAATGAGCAGTTCTTC. This sequence encodes CASNGQGARNEQFF.